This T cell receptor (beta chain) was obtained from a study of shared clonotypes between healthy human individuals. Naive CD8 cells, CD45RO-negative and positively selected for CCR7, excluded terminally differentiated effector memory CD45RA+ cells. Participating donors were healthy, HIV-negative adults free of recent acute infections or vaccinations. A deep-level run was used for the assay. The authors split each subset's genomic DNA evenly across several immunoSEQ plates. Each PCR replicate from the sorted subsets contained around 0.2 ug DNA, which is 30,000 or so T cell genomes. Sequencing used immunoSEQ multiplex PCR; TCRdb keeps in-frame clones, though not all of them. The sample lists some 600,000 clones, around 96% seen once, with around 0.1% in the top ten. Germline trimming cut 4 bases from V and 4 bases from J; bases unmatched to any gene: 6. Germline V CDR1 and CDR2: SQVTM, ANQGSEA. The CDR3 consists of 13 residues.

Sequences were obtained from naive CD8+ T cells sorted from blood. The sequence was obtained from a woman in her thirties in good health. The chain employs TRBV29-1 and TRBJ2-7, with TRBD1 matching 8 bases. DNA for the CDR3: TGCAGCGTTGGGGACAGGAACAGGTACGAGCAGTACTTC. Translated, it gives CSVGDRNRYEQYF.